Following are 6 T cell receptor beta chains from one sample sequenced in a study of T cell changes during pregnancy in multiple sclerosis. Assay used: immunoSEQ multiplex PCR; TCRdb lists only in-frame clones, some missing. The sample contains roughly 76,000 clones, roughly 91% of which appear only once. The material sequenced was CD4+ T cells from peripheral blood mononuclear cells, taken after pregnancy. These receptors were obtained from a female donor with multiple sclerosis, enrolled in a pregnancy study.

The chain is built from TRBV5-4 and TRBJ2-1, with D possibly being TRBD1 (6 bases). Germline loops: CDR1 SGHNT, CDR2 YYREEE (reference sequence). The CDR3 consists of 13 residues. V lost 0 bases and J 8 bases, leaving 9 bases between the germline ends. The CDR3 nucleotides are TGTGCCAGCAGCTTGGCCCCAGGGGATGAGCAGTTCTTC. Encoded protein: CASSLAPGDEQFF.

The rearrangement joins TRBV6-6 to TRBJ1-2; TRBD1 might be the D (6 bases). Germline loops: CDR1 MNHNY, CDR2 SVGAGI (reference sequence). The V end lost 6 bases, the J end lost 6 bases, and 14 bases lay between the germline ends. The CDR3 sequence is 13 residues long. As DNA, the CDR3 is TGTGCCAGCAGGCCACAGGGAGGGAATGGCTACACCTTC. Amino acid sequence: CASRPQGGNGYTF.

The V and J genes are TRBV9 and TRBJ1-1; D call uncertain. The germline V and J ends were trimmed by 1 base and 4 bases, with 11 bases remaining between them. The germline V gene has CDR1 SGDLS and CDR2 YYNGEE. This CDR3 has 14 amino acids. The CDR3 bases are TGTGCCAGCAGCGTACAGGCTTTGCCCACTGAAGCTTTCTTT. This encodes CASSVQALPTEAFF.

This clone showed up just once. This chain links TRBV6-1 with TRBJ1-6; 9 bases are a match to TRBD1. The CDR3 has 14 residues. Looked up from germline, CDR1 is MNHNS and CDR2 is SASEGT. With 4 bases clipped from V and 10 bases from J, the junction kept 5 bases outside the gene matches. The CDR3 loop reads CASSGGDRVSPLHF. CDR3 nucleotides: TGTGCCAGCAGTGGGGGGGACAGGGTCTCACCCCTCCACTTT.

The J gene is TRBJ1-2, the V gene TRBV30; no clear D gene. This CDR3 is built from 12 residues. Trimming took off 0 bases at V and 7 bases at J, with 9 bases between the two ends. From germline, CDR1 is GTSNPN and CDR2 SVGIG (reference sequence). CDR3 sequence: CAWSVVGLGYTF. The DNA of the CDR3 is TGTGCCTGGAGTGTCGTGGGCCTTGGCTACACCTTC.

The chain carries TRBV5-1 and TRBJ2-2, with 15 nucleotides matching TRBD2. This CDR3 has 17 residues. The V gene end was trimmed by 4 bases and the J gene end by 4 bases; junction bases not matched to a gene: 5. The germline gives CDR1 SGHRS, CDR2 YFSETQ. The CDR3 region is CASSLGTSGRRTGELFF. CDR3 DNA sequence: TGCGCCAGCAGCCTGGGGACTAGCGGGAGGCGCACCGGGGAGCTGTTTTTT.